This is a list of T cell receptor beta chains from one sample in a study of control samples from healthy donors and cancer patients. Profiling relied on immunoSEQ multiplex PCR, and the TCRdb table lists in-frame clones only, not all of them. The sample lists over 80,000 clones; about 80% were seen once. Sample: blood. The receptors derive from a woman aged 25 to 39 in good health. CDR3s include the opening cysteine and the closing phenylalanine or tryptophan. A clone size is listed for some rows: how often the clone was seen (once, few, many), or a class if it is expanded.

v_call: TRBV29-1; clone_size: .; j_call: TRBJ1-4; cdr3_aa: CSVEVATEKLFF
v_call: TRBV30; clone_size: .; j_call: TRBJ1-1; cdr3_aa: CAWSWGNTEAFF
v_call: TRBV18; clone_size: .; j_call: TRBJ2-7; cdr3_aa: CASSPLLAGGDEQYF
v_call: TRBV30; clone_size: once; j_call: TRBJ1-6; cdr3_aa: CAWSSPDRAIGSLHF
v_call: TRBV5-1; clone_size: .; j_call: TRBJ2-7; cdr3_aa: CASSSDRGVYEQYF
v_call: TRBV9; clone_size: .; j_call: TRBJ2-1; cdr3_aa: CASSARGAGGPYNEQFF
v_call: TRBV4-3; clone_size: .; j_call: TRBJ1-2; cdr3_aa: CASSQDLGGEYYGYTF
v_call: TRBV6-2/TRBV6-3; clone_size: .; j_call: TRBJ1-1; cdr3_aa: CASSYRAGNTEAFF
v_call: TRBV19; clone_size: .; j_call: TRBJ2-7; cdr3_aa: CAGVPDEQYF
v_call: TRBV6-5; clone_size: .; j_call: TRBJ2-3; cdr3_aa: CATLPGRSTDTQYF
v_call: TRBV7-9; clone_size: .; j_call: TRBJ1-5; cdr3_aa: CASSLGETGNQPQHF
v_call: TRBV6-2/TRBV6-3; clone_size: .; j_call: TRBJ1-3; cdr3_aa: CASSYSSGRKNTIYF
v_call: TRBV6-2/TRBV6-3; clone_size: .; j_call: TRBJ1-6; cdr3_aa: CASSRDAGTGATPLHF
v_call: TRBV7-8; clone_size: .; j_call: TRBJ2-3; cdr3_aa: CASSPGAGFLQKADTQYF
v_call: TRBV2; clone_size: .; j_call: TRBJ1-1; cdr3_aa: CASSKTGEAFF